This T cell receptor beta chain was recorded in a study of beta chain features in type 1 diabetes. Overall study results and limits: The naive, central memory and Treg TCRB repertoires looked more alike in patients than they did in healthy donors. More deletions and fewer insertions at VDJ junctions were found in patients with type 1 diabetes.

The length of the CDR3 is 13 residues. The V gene lost 4 bases and the J gene lost 6 bases, with 10 bases spanning the gap. Germline lookup yields CDR1 SGHAT and CDR2 FQNNGV. cDNA synthesis used the whole RNA isolate, giving expressed TCRB sequences. The assay was immunoSEQ multiplex PCR, and TCRdb's table has in-frame clones only and misses some. The data contain about half a million clones, approximately 10% of them singletons. As for this clone: Its antigen is undetermined.

The receptor comes from a woman aged 18-35 years in good health. Sequenced: naive CD4+ T cells from blood. The J gene is TRBJ2-1, the V gene TRBV11-2, with D perhaps matching TRBD2 (5 bases). This CDR3 is CASSSRGFNEQFF. The CDR3 region has the DNA TGTGCCAGCAGCTCTCGAGGGTTCAATGAGCAGTTCTTC. The whole variable domain, remainder taken from reference TRBV11-2 and TRBJ2-1, is EAGVAQSPRYKIIEKRQSVAFWCNPISGHATLYWYQQILGQGPKLLIQFQNNGVVDDSQLPKDRFSAERLKGVDSTLKIQPAKLEDSAVYLCASSSRGFNEQFFGPGTRLTVL.